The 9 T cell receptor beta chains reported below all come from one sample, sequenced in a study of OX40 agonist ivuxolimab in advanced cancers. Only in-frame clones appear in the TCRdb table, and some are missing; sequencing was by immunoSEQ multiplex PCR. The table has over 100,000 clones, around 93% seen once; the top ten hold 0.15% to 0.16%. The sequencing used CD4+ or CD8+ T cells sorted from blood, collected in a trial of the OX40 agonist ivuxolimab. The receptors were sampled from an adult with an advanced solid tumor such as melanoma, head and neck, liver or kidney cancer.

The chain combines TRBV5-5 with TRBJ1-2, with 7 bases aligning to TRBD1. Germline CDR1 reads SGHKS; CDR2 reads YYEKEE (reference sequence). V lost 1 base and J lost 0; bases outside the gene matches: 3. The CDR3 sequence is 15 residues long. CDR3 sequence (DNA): TGTGCCAGCAGCTTGACAGGGGAAGCTAACTATGGCTACACCTTC. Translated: CASSLTGEANYGYTF.

CDR3 amino acids: CSVVKDRGEEDTQYF. The CDR3 DNA sequence: TGCAGCGTTGTCAAAGACAGGGGCGAGGAAGATACGCAGTATTTT. The V call is TRBV29-1, the J call TRBJ2-3, with TRBD1 matching over 8 bases. J lost 5 bases, V lost 4 bases, and 11 bases had no gene match. Germline CDR1 reads SQVTM; CDR2 reads ANQGSEA. The CDR3 extends over 15 amino acids.

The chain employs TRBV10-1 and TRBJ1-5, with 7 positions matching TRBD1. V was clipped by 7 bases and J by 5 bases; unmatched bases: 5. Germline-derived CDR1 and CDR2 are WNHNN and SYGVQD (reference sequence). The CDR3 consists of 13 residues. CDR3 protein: CASNDRVDQPQHF. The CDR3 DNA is TGCGCCAGCAATGACAGGGTGGATCAGCCCCAGCATTTT.

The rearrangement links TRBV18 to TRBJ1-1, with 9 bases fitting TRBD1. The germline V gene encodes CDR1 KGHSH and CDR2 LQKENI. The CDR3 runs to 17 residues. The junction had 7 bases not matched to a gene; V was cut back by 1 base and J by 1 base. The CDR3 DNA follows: TGTGCCAGCTCACCACAGACAGGGGGTCAAAGGAACACTGAAGCTTTCTTT. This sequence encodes CASSPQTGGQRNTEAFF.

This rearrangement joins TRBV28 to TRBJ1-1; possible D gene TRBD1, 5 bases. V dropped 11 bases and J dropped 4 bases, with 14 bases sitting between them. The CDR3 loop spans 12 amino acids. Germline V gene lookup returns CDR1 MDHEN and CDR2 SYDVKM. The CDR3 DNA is TGTGCCCGCCGACGGGGGATCACTGAAGCTTTCTTT. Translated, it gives CARRRGITEAFF.

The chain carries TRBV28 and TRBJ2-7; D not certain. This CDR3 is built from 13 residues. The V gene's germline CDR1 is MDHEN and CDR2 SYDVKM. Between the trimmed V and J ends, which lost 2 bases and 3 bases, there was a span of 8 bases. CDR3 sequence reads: CASSLVSLYEQYF. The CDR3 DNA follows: TGTGCCAGCAGTTTAGTTAGTCTCTACGAGCAGTACTTC.

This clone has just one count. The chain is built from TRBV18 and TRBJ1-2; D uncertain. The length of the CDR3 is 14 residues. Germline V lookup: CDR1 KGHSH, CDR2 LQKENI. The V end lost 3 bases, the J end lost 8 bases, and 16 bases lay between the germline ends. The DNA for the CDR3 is TGTGCCAGCTCACCTAAATCAGGTGATTCCGGCTACACCTTC. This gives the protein CASSPKSGDSGYTF.

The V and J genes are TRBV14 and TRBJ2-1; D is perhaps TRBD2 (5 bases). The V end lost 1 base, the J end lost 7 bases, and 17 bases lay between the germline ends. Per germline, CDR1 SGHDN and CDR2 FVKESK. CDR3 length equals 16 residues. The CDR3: CASSQGRLLSPNEQFF. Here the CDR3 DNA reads TGTGCCAGCAGCCAAGGTCGACTACTAAGCCCTAATGAGCAGTTCTTC. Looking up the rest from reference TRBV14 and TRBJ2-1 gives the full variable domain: EAGVTQFPSHSVIEKGQTVTLRCDPISGHDNLYWYRRVMGKEIKFLLHFVKESKQDESGMPNNRFLAERTGGTYSTLKVQPAELEDSGVYFCASSQGRLLSPNEQFFGPGTRLTVL.

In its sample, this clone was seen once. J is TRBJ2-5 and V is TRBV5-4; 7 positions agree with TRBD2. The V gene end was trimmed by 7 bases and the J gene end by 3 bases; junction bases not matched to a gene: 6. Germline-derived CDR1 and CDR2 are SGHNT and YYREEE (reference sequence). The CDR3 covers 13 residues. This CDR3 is CASPGLQEETQYF. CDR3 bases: TGTGCCAGCCCGGGACTACAAGAAGAGACCCAGTACTTC. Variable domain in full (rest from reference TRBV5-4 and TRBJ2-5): ETGVTQSPTHLIKTRGQQVTLRCSSQSGHNTVSWYQQALGQGPQFIFQYYREEENGRGNFPPRFSGLQFPNYSSELNVNALELDDSALYLCASPGLQEETQYFGPGTRLLVL.